The 10 T cell receptor beta chains in this list originate from one sample, sequenced in a study of CD8 T cells in Susac syndrome. Random hexamers served to reverse transcribe roughly 0.5 to 1 ug RNA. TCRdb reanalysed the immunoSEQ multiplex PCR reads using MiXCR and keeps one entry per CDR3 protein. In the table there are under 150,000 distinct CDR3 sequences, over 75% of which are singletons. The source material was CD8+ T cells from PBMCs. Every receptor here comes from a human donor with multiple sclerosis.

J is TRBJ2-1 and V is TRBV27; D possibly uses TRBD1 or TRBD2 (6 bases each). CDR1 and CDR2 from the germline V gene are MNHEY and SMNVEV (reference sequence). CDR3 length equals 14 residues. Trimming removed 2 bases at V and 6 bases at J, with 11 bases between. Written as DNA, the CDR3 is TGTGCCAGCAGTTTACTCGGGGGCACCAATGAGCAGTTCTTC. It is translated as CASSLLGGTNEQFF.

The V and J genes are TRBV20-1 and TRBJ1-1; D is possibly TRBD1 (6 bases). The CDR3 extends over 14 amino acids. CDR1 and CDR2 from the germline V gene are DFQATT and SNEGSKA (reference sequence). Trimming removed 6 bases from V and 1 base from J, with 15 bases in between. CDR3 sequence: CSAVATGTNTEAFF. In nucleotides, the CDR3 is TGCAGTGCGGTCGCCACAGGGACGAACACTGAAGCTTTCTTT.

The V call is TRBV9, the J call TRBJ2-7; unclear D gene. The V end lost 0 bases, the J end lost 2 bases, and 6 bases lay between the germline ends. The germline V gene has CDR1 SGDLS and CDR2 YYNGEE. CDR3 length equals 13 residues. CDR3 DNA sequence: TGTGCCAGCAGCGTAGGGTTCACCTACGAGCAGTACTTC. Amino acid sequence: CASSVGFTYEQYF.

This chain joins TRBV29-1 and TRBJ2-1; D tentatively fits TRBD1 or TRBD2 (5 bases each). V dropped 4 bases and J dropped 8 bases, with 12 bases sitting between them. Germline assignment: CDR1 SQVTM and CDR2 ANQGSEA. The CDR3 is 12 residues long. The CDR3 DNA sequence: TGCAGCGTTGTGGGGGACGTGGATGAGCAGTTCTTC. Residues: CSVVGDVDEQFF.

This clonotype has a handful of counts. CDR3 sequence (DNA): TGTGCCAGCAGCTTAGTGACAGCCGCTCTCAACTATGGCTACACCTTC. It is translated as CASSLVTAALNYGYTF. The genes are TRBV11-2 and TRBJ1-2, with D perhaps TRBD1 (5 bases). Trimming took 1 base from V and 2 from J, leaving 14 bases between them. The CDR3 sequence is 16 residues long. Germline V CDR1 and CDR2: SGHAT, FQNNGV.

CDR3 sequence: CASSPPGVGELFF. The CDR3 bases are TGTGCCAGCAGCCCCCCGGGCGTCGGGGAGCTGTTTTTT. The V call is TRBV13, the J call TRBJ2-2; D is unresolved. The CDR3 extends over 13 amino acids. The germline V gene encodes CDR1 PRHDT and CDR2 FYEKMQ (reference sequence). The ends were cut back, 5 bases at V and 7 bases at J, with 11 bases in the middle.

The chain has TRBV5-5 and TRBJ2-4; 9 bases map to TRBD1. Per germline, CDR1 SGHKS and CDR2 YYEKEE (reference sequence). Losses at the gene ends were 4 bases for V and 6 bases for J; bases not matched to a gene: 11. This CDR3 contains 16 residues. The CDR3 loop is CASSRGDREERNIQYF. CDR3 nucleotide sequence: TGTGCCAGCAGCAGAGGGGACAGGGAGGAAAGAAACATTCAGTACTTC.

The rearrangement joins TRBV20-1 to TRBJ2-2; D perhaps matches TRBD1 (6 bases). Germline CDR1 DFQATT, CDR2 SNEGSKA (reference sequence). Between the trimmed V and J ends, which lost 7 bases and 0 bases, there was a span of 15 bases. The CDR3 is 15 residues long. The CDR3 sequence is CSVFKRGSNTGELFF. Written as DNA, the CDR3 is TGCAGTGTCTTCAAAAGGGGGTCGAACACCGGGGAGCTGTTTTTT.

This chain links TRBV20-1 with TRBJ1-1; D possibly corresponds to TRBD1 (6 bases). The CDR3 extends over 14 amino acids. Germline CDR1 reads DFQATT; CDR2 reads SNEGSKA (reference sequence). The germline V and J ends were trimmed by 5 bases and 1 base, with 14 bases remaining between them. The CDR3: CSASPGQTNTEAFF. The CDR3 DNA reads TGCAGTGCTTCCCCGGGACAAACGAACACTGAAGCTTTCTTT.

The gene calls are TRBV7-8 and TRBJ2-7, with D possibly matching TRBD1 (6 bases). Germline CDR1 SGHVS, CDR2 FQNEAQ. The V and J ends lost 11 bases and 0 bases respectively, with 17 bases between them. The CDR3 runs 14 residues. This CDR3 is CAAGDGTVSYEQYF. In DNA form, the CDR3 reads TGTGCCGCAGGGGATGGTACTGTCTCCTACGAGCAGTACTTC.